This T cell receptor (beta chain) was obtained from a study of blood T cell repertoires in COVID-19. On the study more broadly: Sites in the United States, Italy and Spain provided acute and convalescent COVID-19 samples. T cells, B-cell-depleted T cells, or PBMCs provided the cDNA or gDNA that served as material.

In the study's own analysis: From reference gene primer amplification, estimates of nucleated cell counts were derived. Repertoires were generated with immunoSEQ multiplex PCR, while TCRdb's copy carries only in-frame clones and drops some. The D gene and trimming were derived from the DNA, and the V and J assignments and clone size from that table. The top ten clones hold approximately 3% of a sample with about 51,000 clones, roughly 90% of them seen once. Losses at the gene ends were 5 bases for V and 5 bases for J; bases not matched to a gene: 9. CDR3 length: 15 amino acids. Germline V gene sequence: CDR1 MNHEY, CDR2 SMNVEV (reference sequence).

The receptor comes from a man aged 50-60 years with acute or convalescent COVID-19. The sequencing input was peripheral blood. The chain carries TRBV27 and TRBJ1-1, with TRBD1 matching over 9 bases. The chain's CDR3 is CASSEQGAVGTEAFF. CDR3 DNA sequence: TGTGCCAGCAGTGAACAGGGGGCGGTAGGGACTGAAGCTTTCTTT.